The present TCR beta chain was sequenced within a study of blood T cell repertoires in COVID-19. About the research overall: The origin of the acute and convalescent COVID-19 samples was the United States, Italy and Spain. Sources were T cells, B-cell-depleted T cells, or PBMCs; the material itself was cDNA or gDNA.

The CDR3 loop spans 14 amino acids. Trimming took off 3 bases at V and 3 bases at J, with 11 bases between the two ends. Germline values: CDR1 SGHNT, CDR2 YENEEA. Assay: immunoSEQ multiplex PCR; the TCRdb copy retains only in-frame clones and omits some. The sample has roughly 90,000 clones, 65% to 85% seen once. The specimen was peripheral blood. This receptor was identified in a woman aged 80 or over with active or convalescent COVID-19. The gene calls are TRBV11-3 and TRBJ2-5; D perhaps matches TRBD2 (6 bases). DNA of the CDR3: TGTGCCAGCAGCTTTAGGGGCGGGAAAGAGACCCAGTACTTC. This encodes CASSFRGGKETQYF.